Below, 21 T cell receptor beta chains from the same sample are listed, as sequenced in a study of blood T cell repertoires in COVID-19 (dated by TCRdb to 2018 to 2020). The library was obtained by the immunoSEQ multiplex PCR assay. Sourced from immuneACCESS, this table was stored by TCRdb with only in-frame sequences that have V and J called. A share of the clones is absent; for the studies checked, an unresolved V gene accounts for under half, and the remainder has no known explanation. The sample data list over 200,000 clones, and around 88% of these were observed just once. The top ten clonotypes cover more than 1.4% of the sample. The sample was peripheral blood. The receptors derive from a man younger than 35 with active or convalescent COVID-19.

The rearrangement uses TRBV5-1 and TRBJ2-3; the match to TRBD2 covers 9 bases. This CDR3 comprises 17 residues. CDR1 SGHRS and CDR2 YFSETQ come from the germline V gene. V lost 0 bases to trimming and J lost 0 bases; unmatched junction nucleotides: 5. CDR3 amino acids: CASSLAATSGSTDTQYF. For the CDR3, the DNA is TGCGCCAGCAGCTTGGCAGCTACTAGCGGGAGCACAGATACGCAGTATTTT.

The rearrangement uses TRBV9 and TRBJ1-4; 8 bases line up with TRBD1. The CDR3 runs to 17 residues. With V trimmed by 0 bases and J by 6 bases, 10 bases remained unmatched. The germline V gene encodes CDR1 SGDLS and CDR2 YYNGEE. The CDR3 bases are TGTGCCAGCAGCGTAGACGTGCGACAGGGGAGGGATGAAAAACTGTTTTTT. This encodes CASSVDVRQGRDEKLFF.

The chain has TRBV9 and TRBJ2-1; 8 bases align to TRBD2. The CDR3 is 14 residues long. V trimming: 2 bases; J trimming: 10 bases; junction bases outside the gene matches: 8. Per the germline V gene, CDR1 is SGDLS and CDR2 is YYNGEE. The CDR3 spells CASSVQLAAKEQFF. CDR3 in DNA: TGTGCCAGCAGCGTTCAACTAGCGGCCAAGGAGCAGTTCTTC. Looking up the rest from reference TRBV9 and TRBJ2-1 gives the full variable domain: DSGVTQTPKHLITATGQRVTLRCSPRSGDLSVYWYQQSLDQGLQFLIQYYNGEERAKGNILERFSAQQFPDLHSELNLSSLELGDSALYFCASSVQLAAKEQFFGPGTRLTVL.

This chain uses TRBV29-1 with TRBJ2-1; D possibly corresponds to TRBD2 (6 bases). The CDR3 is made up of 16 amino acids. V was cut by 6 bases and J by 0 bases, with 18 bases left in between. Per germline, CDR1 SQVTM and CDR2 ANQGSEA. This chain's CDR3 is CSVEGGESFSYNEQFF. The DNA for the CDR3 is TGCAGCGTCGAGGGCGGGGAGTCTTTCTCCTACAATGAGCAGTTCTTC.

The rearrangement uses TRBV11-1 and TRBJ1-1; no definite D call. The CDR3 runs to 13 residues. Trimming took 5 bases from V and 1 from J, leaving 8 bases between them. Germline-derived CDR1 and CDR2 are SGHAT and FQDESV (reference sequence). This CDR3 is CASSGRANTEAFF. The CDR3 region has the DNA TGTGCCAGCAGCGGGAGGGCGAACACTGAAGCTTTCTTT.

This rearrangement joins TRBV2 to TRBJ2-3, with TRBD2 as a possible D gene (6 bases). The CDR3 spans 13 residues. Germline V gene lookup returns CDR1 SNHLY and CDR2 FYNNEI. The V end lost 7 bases, the J end lost 1 base, and 9 bases lay between the germline ends. The CDR3 region has the DNA TGTGCCAGCACCGGGGAGGGCACAGATACGCAGTATTTT. This translates into CASTGEGTDTQYF.

The V gene is TRBV5-4, the J gene TRBJ1-4, with TRBD1 matching over 7 bases. The germline CDR1 and CDR2 sequences are SGHNT and YYREEE (reference sequence). V trimming: 2 bases; J trimming: 3 bases; junction bases outside the gene matches: 4. This CDR3 has 15 residues. The CDR3 sequence is CASSFFGTANEKLFF. CDR3 coding DNA: TGTGCCAGCAGCTTCTTCGGGACAGCTAATGAAAAACTGTTTTTT.

The chain links TRBV19 to TRBJ2-7; D perhaps matches TRBD1 (5 bases). Germline V CDR1 and CDR2: LNHDA, SQIVND (reference sequence). Trimming took 5 bases from V and 3 from J, leaving 11 bases between them. The CDR3 extends over 13 amino acids. The CDR3 region is CASSPTGYYEQYF. The CDR3, as DNA: TGTGCCAGTAGTCCCACAGGTTACTACGAGCAGTACTTC.

This rearrangement joins TRBV21-1 to TRBJ2-7; the table's D gene call, TRBD1, was not cross checked with the DNA. TRBV21-1 is a recognized pseudogene. The CDR3 consists of 16 residues. Written as DNA, the CDR3 is TGTGCCAGCAGCGAAAAACCACAGGGGATCTCCTACGAGCAGTACTTC. Translated, it gives CASSEKPQGISYEQYF.

This chain uses TRBV28 with TRBJ1-2, with D hard to call. This CDR3 has 14 residues. CDR1 and CDR2 from the germline V gene are MDHEN and SYDVKM. Trimming took 4 bases from V and 6 from J, leaving 15 bases between them. CDR3: CASSYPRAGDGYTF. CDR3 coding DNA: TGTGCCAGCAGTTATCCAAGGGCGGGTGATGGCTACACCTTC.

This chain links TRBV9 with TRBJ1-6; possibly TRBD1 for D (6 bases). V was shortened by 0 bases and J by 9 bases, with 13 bases between the two germline ends. The CDR3 runs to 15 residues. CDR1 is SGDLS, CDR2 YYNGEE, per germline. The CDR3 here is CASSVGPGVGSPLHF. DNA for the CDR3: TGTGCCAGCAGCGTAGGTCCAGGGGTTGGTTCACCCCTCCACTTT. Together with reference TRBV9 and TRBJ1-6, the CDR3 gives the full variable domain: DSGVTQTPKHLITATGQRVTLRCSPRSGDLSVYWYQQSLDQGLQFLIQYYNGEERAKGNILERFSAQQFPDLHSELNLSSLELGDSALYFCASSVGPGVGSPLHFGNGTRLTVT.

The V gene is TRBV5-1, the J gene TRBJ2-7; no clear D. Trimming took off 0 bases at V and 4 bases at J, with 17 bases between the two ends. The CDR3 length is 16 residues. CDR1 is SGHRS, CDR2 YFSETQ, per germline. CDR3 in DNA: TGCGCCAGCAGCTTGGAGTTCGGCGCCAGGAATTACGAGCAGTACTTC. It yields the protein CASSLEFGARNYEQYF. The full variable domain, in which reference TRBV5-1 and TRBJ2-7 provide the parts outside the CDR3, is KAGVTQTPRYLIKTRGQQVTLSCSPISGHRSVSWYQQTPGQGLQFLFEYFSETQRNKGNFPGRFSGRQFSNSRSEMNVSTLELGDSALYLCASSLEFGARNYEQYFGPGTRLTVT.

This sequence joins TRBV5-6 and TRBJ1-3, with D possibly matching TRBD1 (5 bases). This CDR3 has 14 residues. The V and J ends lost 1 base and 1 base respectively, with 6 bases between them. Germline CDR1 reads SGHDT; CDR2 reads YYEEEE. This CDR3 reads CASSLTGSGNTIYF. The CDR3 nucleotides read TGTGCCAGCAGCTTGACAGGTTCTGGAAACACCATATATTTT.

The chain couples TRBV5-6 to TRBJ1-2, with D perhaps matching TRBD1 (5 bases). The V and J ends lost 0 bases and 3 bases respectively, with 9 bases between them. The CDR3 spans 14 residues. Germline assignment: CDR1 SGHDT and CDR2 YYEEEE. DNA of the CDR3: TGTGCCAGCAGCTTGGGACAGTCTTACTATGGCTACACCTTC. Translated, it gives CASSLGQSYYGYTF. Variable domain in full (rest from reference TRBV5-6 and TRBJ1-2): DAGVTQSPTHLIKTRGQQVTLRCSPKSGHDTVSWYQQALGQGPQFIFQYYEEEERQRGNFPDRFSGHQFPNYSSELNVNALLLGDSALYLCASSLGQSYYGYTFGSGTRLTVV.

The V gene is TRBV19, the J gene TRBJ1-4; 10 bases map to TRBD1. The CDR3 length is 18 residues. The trim removed 6 bases at V and 2 bases at J, leaving 12 bases unmatched. CDR1 LNHDA and CDR2 SQIVND come from the germline V gene (reference sequence). The CDR3 DNA reads TGTGCCAGTAGGACGCCGGGACAGGGGTTGGCGACTAATGAAAAACTGTTTTTT. Protein sequence: CASRTPGQGLATNEKLFF.

This clone appeared many times. The chain links TRBV5-4 to TRBJ1-6, with 7 nucleotides matching TRBD1. Germline CDR1 is SGHNT and CDR2 is YYREEE (reference sequence). V shed 3 bases and J 9 bases; nucleotides not matched to a gene: 12. The CDR3 is 16 residues long. The DNA for the CDR3 is TGTGCCAGCAGCTCTAGCAAGGGGGCGTTGAGTTCACCCCTCCACTTT. Translated: CASSSSKGALSSPLHF.

The V and J genes are TRBV5-1 and TRBJ2-7; 8 nucleotides agree with TRBD2. Germline assignment: CDR1 SGHRS and CDR2 YFSETQ. The CDR3 is made up of 15 amino acids. V was clipped by 0 bases and J by 5 bases; unmatched bases: 7. As DNA, the CDR3 is TGCGCCAGCAGCTTGGAAGACGGGGGGGCCGACGAGCAGTACTTC. It specifies CASSLEDGGADEQYF.

This chain connects TRBV5-1 to TRBJ2-6; 7 bases agree with TRBD2. V lost 7 bases and J lost 2; bases outside the gene matches: 9. Germline CDR1 reads SGHRS; CDR2 reads YFSETQ. The CDR3 totals 16 residues. DNA of the CDR3: TGCGCCAGCTCCTCTATGGGAGGGGCTGGGGCCAACGTCCTGACTTTC. This encodes CASSSMGGAGANVLTF.

The V and J genes are TRBV29-1 and TRBJ2-7; a possible D gene is TRBD2 (5 bases). The germline V and J ends were trimmed by 0 bases and 6 bases, with 15 bases remaining between them. Looked up from germline, CDR1 is SQVTM and CDR2 is ANQGSEA. CDR3 size: 14 residues. The CDR3 reads CSVEDAGRGPEQYF. DNA for the CDR3: TGCAGCGTTGAAGATGCAGGTCGGGGTCCCGAGCAGTACTTC.

This clone is a singleton in its sample. J is TRBJ1-6 and V is TRBV7-6; D ambiguous. Between the trimmed V and J ends, which lost 1 base and 7 bases, there was a span of 17 bases. The CDR3 is 17 amino acids. The V gene's germline CDR1 is SGHVS and CDR2 FNYEAQ. The CDR3 DNA reads TGTGCCAGCAGCTTAGATCGGTATACTACATCGAATTCACCCCTCCACTTT. Translated, it gives CASSLDRYTTSNSPLHF.

The chain couples TRBV3-1 (or the pseudogene TRBV3-2) to TRBJ1-1, with a tentative D call TRBD1 (6 bases). CDR3 length: 14 residues. CDR1 is LGHDT, CDR2 YNNKEL, per germline (reference sequence). V was trimmed by 3 bases and J by 4 bases, leaving 12 bases between them. CDR3 sequence reads: CASSQVQGSTEAFF. The DNA of the CDR3 is TGTGCCAGCAGCCAGGTACAGGGTAGCACTGAAGCTTTCTTT.